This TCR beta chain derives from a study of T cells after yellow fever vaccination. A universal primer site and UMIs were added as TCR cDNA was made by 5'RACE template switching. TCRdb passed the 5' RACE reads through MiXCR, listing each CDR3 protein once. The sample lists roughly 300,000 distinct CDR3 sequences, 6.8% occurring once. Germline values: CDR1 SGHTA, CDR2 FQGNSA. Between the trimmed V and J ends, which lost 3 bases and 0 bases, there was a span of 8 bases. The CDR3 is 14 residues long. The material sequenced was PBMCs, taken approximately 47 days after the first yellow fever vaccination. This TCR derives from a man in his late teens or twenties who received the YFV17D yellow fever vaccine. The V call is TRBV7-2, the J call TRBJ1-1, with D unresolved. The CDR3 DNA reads TGTGCCAGCAGCTTCGGGTCCCTGAACACTGAAGCTTTCTTT. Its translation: CASSFGSLNTEAFF.